This T cell receptor (beta chain) was identified in a study of blood T cell repertoires in COVID-19 (TCRdb year 2020). About the full investigation: Collaborator samples came from the United States, Italy and Spain and covered acute and convalescent phases of COVID-19. The material from the prospective study consisted of cDNA or gDNA derived from T cells, B-cell-depleted T cells, or PBMCs. Subjects who had been exposed to COVID-19, were actively infected with it, or had recovered from it provided the deeply sampled blood TCRbeta repertoires that made up the dataset. The repertoires were made available in a free public database intended to serve as a resource for research on the immune response to SARS-CoV-2. The samples were drawn from two sources: the first 160 participants of the ongoing ImmuneRACE study, and 1,200 or so subjects contributed by 6 global collaborators. A de-identified subject ID, COVID-19 status, age in years and sex were almost always included in the sample metadata. Where available, HLA class I and class II types were obtained from metadata supplied by the sample provider rather than from assay-based typing.

Trimming accounts for 4 bases at V and 3 bases at J, while the number of junction bases matched to no gene is 11. The CDR3 holds 17 amino acids from the cysteine to the phenylalanine. The kept DNA is CDR3 alone, 51 bases in frame from the first base. Sequences SEHNR (CDR1) and FQNEAQ (CDR2) are obtained from the germline V gene (reference sequence). Findings and caveats that apply to the study as a whole: How much clinical and demographic metadata was included differed by source and by participant, and the metadata was provided uncurated.

The immunoSEQ Assay, a bias-controlled multiplex PCR, was used to amplify TCRbeta CDR3 regions from genomic DNA. Processing in the source paper ran as follows. The number of nucleated cells in each sample was estimated by amplification of reference gene primers within the assay. Sequence reads were collapsed and filtered to measure the absolute abundance of every unique TCRbeta CDR3 rearrangement. For each sample, productive Simpson clonality was calculated as the square root of Simpson's diversity index over productive rearrangements. In its TCRdb copy, this immuneACCESS table keeps in-frame sequences only and misses some clones. Where compared with another copy, unresolved V genes explain less than half of these, and the others have no known cause. The V and J calls and clone size were taken over from that table, and D and trimming were inferred from the DNA. The sample table contains about 260,000 clones; only one count was recorded for 70% to 90% of them. The leading ten clones occupy about 0.64% of the sample.

In the case of this clone: Its antigen specificity is not known. Base qualities are not at hand, and no much larger clone is one base apart.

The collaborating institutions used their own protocols to collect whole blood in K2EDTA tubes. For TCRbeta analysis, collaborator samples were shipped as frozen whole blood, as isolated PBMCs, or as DNA extracted from either sample type. The sequence was obtained from a human donor in a cohort sampled during active COVID-19. The chain employs TRBV7-9 and TRBJ2-4; 8 central bases correspond to TRBD1. The sample was peripheral blood. The encoded CDR3 is CASSSFGQGGGKNIQYF. The base sequence is TGTGCCAGCAGCTCCTTTGGACAGGGAGGAGGCAAAAACATTCAGTACTTC.